This paragraph covers one TCR beta chain sequence. This sample is drawn from a study of blood T cell repertoires in COVID-19. Study-level information: The cDNA or gDNA used as material had been derived from T cells, B-cell-depleted T cells, or PBMCs.

Participant reports of clinical history set cohort assignment. In the original workflow: Estimated nucleated cell counts came from reference gene primer amplification. TCRdb's table, derived via immunoSEQ multiplex PCR, lists solely in-frame clones and lacks some. That table is the source of V, J and clone size, and D and trimming were worked out from the DNA. The sample holds 150,000 to 200,000 clones; roughly 90% are singletons and the top ten take approximately 7.6%. This CDR3 spans 14 amino acids. CDR1 and CDR2 (germline): SQVTM, ANQGSEA. V lost 3 bases, J lost 1 base, and 12 bases lay in between.

Sequenced sample: PBMCs or T cells enriched from blood (not recorded which). V gene TRBV29-1 combines with J gene TRBJ1-1; D is perhaps TRBD1 (5 bases). The sequence was collected from a woman aged 18-35 years who had recovered from COVID-19. The CDR3 coding sequence is TGCAGCGTTGAGCAGGGTATCGGGAACACTGAAGCTTTCTTT. It yields the protein CSVEQGIGNTEAFF.